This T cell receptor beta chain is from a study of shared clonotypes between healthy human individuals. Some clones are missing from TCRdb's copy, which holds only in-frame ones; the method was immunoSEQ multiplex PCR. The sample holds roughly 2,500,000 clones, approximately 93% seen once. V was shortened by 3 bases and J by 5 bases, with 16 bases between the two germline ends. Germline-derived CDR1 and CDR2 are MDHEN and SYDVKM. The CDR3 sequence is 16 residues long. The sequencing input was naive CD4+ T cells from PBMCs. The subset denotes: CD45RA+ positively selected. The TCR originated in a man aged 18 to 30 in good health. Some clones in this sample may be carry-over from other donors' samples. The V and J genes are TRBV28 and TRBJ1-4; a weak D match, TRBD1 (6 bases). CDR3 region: CASSFIFGGQNEKLFF. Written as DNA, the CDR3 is TGTGCCAGCAGTTTCATCTTCGGGGGGCAGAATGAAAAACTGTTTTTT.